Included here is one T cell receptor beta chain sequence, with context. Data came from immunoSEQ multiplex PCR; TCRdb stores just in-frame clones and leaves some out. The table lists more than 110,000 clones, around nine tenths of them singletons. The data belong to a study of control samples from healthy donors and cancer patients. The CDR3 runs to 12 residues. Germline V CDR1 and CDR2: SNHLY, FYNNEI. V was cut by 6 bases and J by 4 bases, with 10 bases left in between. This rearrangement joins TRBV2 to TRBJ2-7, with a weak D call TRBD2 (5 bases). Input material: blood. The source of this sequence is a man between 25 and 39 years old in good health. The CDR3 DNA sequence: TGTGCCAGCAGGCCGGGAAGGTACGAGCAGTACTTC. Encoded protein: CASRPGRYEQYF. The full variable domain, its missing parts supplied by reference TRBV2 and TRBJ2-7, is EPEVTQTPSHQVTQMGQEVILRCVPISNHLYFYWYRQILGQKVEFLVSFYNNEISEKSEIFDDQFSVERPDGSNFTLKIRSTKLEDSAMYFCASRPGRYEQYFGPGTRLTVT.